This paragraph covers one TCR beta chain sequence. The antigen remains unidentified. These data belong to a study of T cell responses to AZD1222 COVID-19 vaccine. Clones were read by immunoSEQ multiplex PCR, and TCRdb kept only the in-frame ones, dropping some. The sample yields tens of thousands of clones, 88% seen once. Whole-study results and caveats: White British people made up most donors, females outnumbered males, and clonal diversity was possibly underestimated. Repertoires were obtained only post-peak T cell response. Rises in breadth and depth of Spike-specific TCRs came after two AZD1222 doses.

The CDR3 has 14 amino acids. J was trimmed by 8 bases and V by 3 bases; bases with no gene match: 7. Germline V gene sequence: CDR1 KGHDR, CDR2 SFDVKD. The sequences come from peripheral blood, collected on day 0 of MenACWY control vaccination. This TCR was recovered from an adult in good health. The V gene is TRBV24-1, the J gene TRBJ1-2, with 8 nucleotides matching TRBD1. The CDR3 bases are TGTGCCACCAGTGATCGGACAGGGTTAGTGGGCTACACCTTC. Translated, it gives CATSDRTGLVGYTF.